This T cell receptor beta chain was sequenced in a study of blood T cell repertoires in COVID-19. Overall study: Collection of acute and convalescent COVID-19 samples took place in the United States, Italy and Spain. PBMCs, B-cell-depleted T cells, or T cells were the source of the cDNA or gDNA that made up the material.

Source study methods: The assay estimated nucleated cells by amplifying reference gene primers. TCRdb keeps only in-frame clones here, not all; method: immunoSEQ multiplex PCR. Clone size and V and J calls were adopted from that table, with D and trimming inferred from the DNA. The sample contains about 180,000 clones, over 75% of which appear only once. The CDR3 extends over 15 amino acids. Germline CDR1 reads DFQATT; CDR2 reads SNEGSKA (reference sequence). Trimming removed 3 bases from V and 6 bases from J; junction bases left unmatched: 6. The chain joins TRBV20-1 to TRBJ2-1, with 12 bases that match TRBD2. This TCR derives from a man aged 60 to 69 with acute or convalescent COVID-19. The material sequenced was peripheral blood. The CDR3 sequence: CSASALAGGLNEQFF. As DNA, the CDR3 is TGCAGTGCTAGTGCACTAGCGGGAGGACTCAATGAGCAGTTCTTC.